This TCR beta chain originates from a study of blood T cell repertoires in COVID-19. Whole-study context: Specimens from acute and convalescent COVID-19 originated in the United States, Italy and Spain. PBMCs, B-cell-depleted T cells, or T cells were the source of the cDNA or gDNA that made up the material.

Per the germline V gene, CDR1 is SGHAT and CDR2 is FQNNGV. V was shortened by 7 bases and J by 4 bases, with 16 bases between the two germline ends. The CDR3 is 14 residues long. In the study's own analysis: Amplification of reference gene primers was used by the study to estimate nucleated cell counts. Produced via immunoSEQ multiplex PCR; TCRdb's table is partial and in-frame only. V and J calls and clone size are those listed in that table; D and trimming were worked out from the DNA. The table records just under 150,000 clones, approximately 89% of them present only once. The clonotype was recovered from a human donor in a cohort sampled during active COVID-19. Source material: peripheral blood. The chain carries TRBV11-2 and TRBJ1-1; possible D gene TRBD1, 6 bases. CDR3 DNA: TGTGCCAGCAACCGACAGGTTTCGGGCACTGAAGCTTTCTTT. It specifies CASNRQVSGTEAFF.